One T cell receptor beta chain is described in this entry. This record belongs to a study of CD8 T cells in Susac syndrome. Reverse transcription of about 0.5 to 1 ug RNA used random hexamers. Coverage of TCR beta CDR3 amplification by immunoSEQ multiplex PCR extended to 54 Vbeta and 13 Jbeta. TCRdb processed the immunoSEQ multiplex PCR reads anew with MiXCR; each CDR3 protein has one entry. The repertoire holds about 130,000 distinct CDR3 sequences, with around 95% as singletons. TCR beta was sequenced from blood CD8+ and CD4+ T cells. TEMRA cells were FACS-enriched, unlike CD8+ and CD4+ T cells, which were negatively isolated. Germline values: CDR1 LNHDA, CDR2 SQIVND (reference sequence). The V end was cut by 5 bases, the J end by 7 bases, with 12 bases between. There are 13 residues in the CDR3.

Sample: CD8+ T cells from PBMCs. The sequence was collected from a human donor with Susac syndrome. The V call is TRBV19, the J call TRBJ1-3; D unclear. The CDR3, as DNA: TGTGCCAGTAGTTCCGGGTGGTGGAACACCATATATTTT. Its translation: CASSSGWWNTIYF.